Below, 30 T cell receptor beta chains from the same sample are listed, as sequenced in a study of shared clonotypes between healthy human individuals. The assay was immunoSEQ multiplex PCR, and TCRdb's table has in-frame clones only and misses some. The sample yields roughly 2 million clones, almost 96% seen once. Input material: naive CD4+ T cells sorted from blood. Subset meaning: CD45RA+ positively selected. These receptors came from a man aged 18 to 35 in good health.

The chain links TRBV6-1 to TRBJ1-1; the D is unclear. The CDR3 is made up of 16 amino acids. The germline V and J ends were trimmed by 1 base and 5 bases, with 17 bases remaining between them. Germline loops: CDR1 MNHNS, CDR2 SASEGT. In DNA form, the CDR3 reads TGTGCCAGCAGTGAAGACATCCTCCTACCCTCGACTGAAGCTTTCTTT. Its protein product is CASSEDILLPSTEAFF.

The V call is TRBV7-2, the J call TRBJ2-6; D is uncertain. CDR3 length equals 15 residues. CDR1 and CDR2 from the germline V gene are SGHTA and FQGNSA. Trimming pared 4 bases from V and 0 bases from J, leaving 7 bases between. CDR3 residues: CASSSQFSGANVLTF. CDR3 in DNA: TGTGCCAGCAGCTCCCAGTTCTCTGGGGCCAACGTCCTGACTTTC.

As regards this clone: The same CDR3 also results from other DNA sequences found in this sample. The J gene is TRBJ2-7, the V gene TRBV18, with unresolved D. The CDR3 is 12 residues long. Germline CDR1 reads KGHSH; CDR2 reads LQKENI. Trimming took 3 bases from V and 2 from J, leaving 5 bases between them. The CDR3 loop is CASSPATYEQYF. The CDR3 nucleotides are TGTGCCAGCTCACCGGCTACCTACGAGCAGTACTTC. The full variable domain, its missing parts supplied by reference TRBV18 and TRBJ2-7, is NAGVMQNPRHLVRRRGQEARLRCSPMKGHSHVYWYRQLPEEGLKFMVYLQKENIIDESGMPKERFSAEFPKEGPSILRIQQVVRGDSAAYFCASSPATYEQYFGPGTRLTVT.

This clone was detected only once. The V call is TRBV5-6, the J call TRBJ2-1; D is possibly TRBD1 (6 bases). Germline V gives CDR1 SGHDT, CDR2 YYEEEE. V lost 4 bases, J lost 7 bases, and 21 bases lay in between. The CDR3 totals 16 residues. The CDR3 loop is CASSTRQVLFPNEQFF. The DNA for the CDR3 is TGTGCCAGCAGCACCAGACAGGTTCTCTTCCCTAATGAGCAGTTCTTC.

The genes are TRBV5-1 and TRBJ2-2; no clear D gene. CDR3 size: 15 residues. The ends were cut back, 2 bases at V and 0 bases at J, with 8 bases in the middle. Germline V gives CDR1 SGHRS, CDR2 YFSETQ. The CDR3 loop reads CASSLRAANTGELFF. For the CDR3, the DNA is TGCGCCAGCAGCTTACGGGCCGCGAACACCGGGGAGCTGTTTTTT.

The gene calls are TRBV4-1 and TRBJ1-2; D perhaps matches TRBD1 (5 bases). V was shortened by 4 bases and J by 5 bases, with 17 bases between the two germline ends. The CDR3 consists of 15 residues. Germline V gives CDR1 MGHRA, CDR2 YSYEKL. Here the CDR3 DNA reads TGCGCCAGCAGCCTTTCAACGGGGGTTAAGTATGGCTACACCTTC. The encoded protein is CASSLSTGVKYGYTF.

For this clone: Other DNA sequences within the sample encode an identical CDR3. V and J are TRBV30 and TRBJ2-5; D is uncertain. This CDR3 has 13 amino acids. V was shortened by 0 bases and J by 2 bases, with 7 bases between the two germline ends. Germline V gene lookup returns CDR1 GTSNPN and CDR2 SVGIG (reference sequence). As DNA, the CDR3 is TGTGCCTGGAGTGTACGGTCTCAAGAGACCCAGTACTTC. It encodes CAWSVRSQETQYF. Drawing the rest from reference TRBV30 and TRBJ2-5, the complete variable domain is SQTIHQWPATLVQPVGSPLSLECTVEGTSNPNLYWYRQAAGRGLQLLFYSVGIGQISSEVPQNLSASRPQDRQFILSSKKLLLSDSGFYLCAWSVRSQETQYFGPGTRLLVL.

This clone came up once. The J gene is TRBJ2-7, the V gene TRBV15, with D perhaps TRBD1 (6 bases). The V and J ends lost 1 base and 4 bases respectively, with 14 bases between them. The CDR3 runs to 15 residues. Germline V gives CDR1 LNHNV, CDR2 YYDKDF (reference sequence). The CDR3 loop is CATSRGSGVVYEQYF. The CDR3 DNA reads as TGTGCCACCAGCAGAGGATCAGGGGTGGTGTACGAGCAGTACTTC. The whole variable domain, remainder taken from reference TRBV15 and TRBJ2-7, is DAMVIQNPRYQVTQFGKPVTLSCSQTLNHNVMYWYQQKSSQAPKLLFHYYDKDFNNEADTPDNFQSRRPNTSFCFLDIRSPGLGDTAMYLCATSRGSGVVYEQYFGPGTRLTVT.

The V and J genes are TRBV29-1 and TRBJ2-3, with TRBD2 matching 7 bases. With V trimmed by 4 bases and J by 0 bases, 7 bases remained unmatched. The CDR3 spans 15 residues. Germline CDR1 and CDR2: SQVTM and ANQGSEA. In DNA, the CDR3 is TGCAGCGTTGGGAGCGCGCGGGGGAGCACAGATACGCAGTATTTT. It encodes CSVGSARGSTDTQYF.

The chain has TRBV18 and TRBJ2-3; D uncertain. This CDR3 has 15 amino acids. V lost 6 bases and J 4 bases, leaving 17 bases between the germline ends. Germline V gives CDR1 KGHSH, CDR2 LQKENI. CDR3 nucleotide sequence: TGTGCCAGCTCTCCCACCCTTGTAGGCCCAGATACGCAGTATTTT. Translation: CASSPTLVGPDTQYF.

The chain combines TRBV10-2 with TRBJ1-1; 8 positions match TRBD1. The CDR3 runs 15 residues. J gave up 3 bases and V 7 bases, and 10 bases lay outside the gene matches. CDR1 WSHSY and CDR2 SAAADI come from the germline V gene. The CDR3 protein is CASISAGGQDTEAFF. The CDR3 bases are TGCGCCAGCATTAGTGCAGGGGGCCAGGACACTGAAGCTTTCTTT.

Concerning this clone itself: Distinct nucleotide sequences in the sample also encode this CDR3. V usage is TRBV20-1 and J usage is TRBJ2-1; no firm D call. CDR3 size: 11 residues. Trimming removed 1 base at V and 7 bases at J, with 5 bases between. Germline CDR1 is DFQATT and CDR2 is SNEGSKA (reference sequence). The DNA for the CDR3 is TGCAGTGCTAGAGTTGGGAATGAGCAGTTCTTC. Its translation: CSARVGNEQFF.

Concerning this clone: Distinct nucleotide sequences in the sample also encode this CDR3. The genes are TRBV30 and TRBJ1-4; no definite D call. Germline lookup yields CDR1 GTSNPN and CDR2 SVGIG (reference sequence). The CDR3 is 14 amino acids. Trimming shortened V by 0 bases and J by 4 bases, and 9 bases separated the two germline ends. In nucleotides, the CDR3 is TGTGCCTGGAGTGTAGGAGGGAGTAATGAAAAACTGTTTTTT. It yields the protein CAWSVGGSNEKLFF.

The V call is TRBV19, the J call TRBJ1-1; no clear D. The CDR3 totals 14 residues. Trimming took off 2 bases at V and 5 bases at J, with 12 bases between the two ends. Germline lookup yields CDR1 LNHDA and CDR2 SQIVND (reference sequence). This chain's CDR3 is CASSITASGTEAFF. The CDR3 DNA sequence: TGTGCCAGTAGTATAACAGCGTCGGGAACTGAAGCTTTCTTT.

The genes are TRBV10-3 and TRBJ1-1; perhaps TRBD1 as D (5 bases). Trimming pared 10 bases from V and 2 bases from J, leaving 14 bases between. Germline V CDR1 and CDR2: ENHRY, SYGVKD. The CDR3 loop spans 13 amino acids. The CDR3 here is CATKTVENTEAFF. CDR3 nucleotides: TGTGCCACCAAGACAGTTGAAAACACTGAAGCTTTCTTT.

The rearrangement joins TRBV18 to TRBJ2-5; 9 nucleotides agree with TRBD2. After removal of 2 bases from V and 5 bases from J, the junction contained 3 bases not matched to a gene. In germline, CDR1 is KGHSH, CDR2 LQKENI. This CDR3 has 14 residues. For the CDR3, the DNA is TGTGCCAGCTCACCAACGCGGGGGGGCGAGACCCAGTACTTC. It codes for CASSPTRGGETQYF.

This clone was recorded once. The chain employs TRBV13 and TRBJ1-1; D unresolved. The CDR3 loop spans 12 amino acids. With 10 bases removed from V and 5 bases from J, the gap between germline ends came to 14 bases. The germline V gene has CDR1 PRHDT and CDR2 FYEKMQ (reference sequence). The CDR3 DNA reads as TGTGCCACCTTAAGGAGGGCAACTGAAGCTTTCTTT. Translating gives CATLRRATEAFF.

The CDR3 spells CAWSVLREPGAGELFF. In nucleotides, the CDR3 is TGTGCCTGGAGTGTCCTCCGTGAGCCGGGGGCCGGGGAGCTGTTTTTT. The gene calls are TRBV30 and TRBJ2-2; the D gene is possibly TRBD2 (6 bases). From germline, CDR1 is GTSNPN and CDR2 SVGIG (reference sequence). The length of the CDR3 is 16 residues. Trimming removed 0 bases from V and 6 bases from J, with 17 bases in between. Combining the CDR3 with reference TRBV30 and TRBJ2-2 gives the whole variable domain SQTIHQWPATLVQPVGSPLSLECTVEGTSNPNLYWYRQAAGRGLQLLFYSVGIGQISSEVPQNLSASRPQDRQFILSSKKLLLSDSGFYLCAWSVLREPGAGELFFGEGSRLTVL.

This chain joins TRBV11-2 and TRBJ1-2, with a tentative D call TRBD1 (5 bases). Deletions cut 2 bases from V and 7 bases from J, with 23 bases between. The CDR3 sequence is 17 residues long. CDR1 is SGHAT and CDR2 is FQNNGV in the germline V gene. The CDR3 reads CASSLRPDSPKSGGYTF. The DNA of the CDR3 is TGTGCCAGCAGCTTACGGCCTGACAGTCCCAAGTCGGGTGGCTACACCTTC.

The V call is TRBV5-1, the J call TRBJ2-7; 7 nucleotides agree with TRBD1. V was clipped by 0 bases and J by 0 bases; unmatched bases: 3. The germline V gene encodes CDR1 SGHRS and CDR2 YFSETQ. The CDR3 has 15 residues. DNA of the CDR3: TGCGCCAGCAGCTTGGATGGGACAGACTCCTACGAGCAGTACTTC. This encodes CASSLDGTDSYEQYF.

The chain combines TRBV28 with TRBJ1-1; tentative D call: TRBD1 (6 bases). This CDR3 comprises 14 residues. Trimming took 3 bases from V and 5 from J, leaving 13 bases between them. Germline CDR1 reads MDHEN; CDR2 reads SYDVKM. The CDR3 bases are TGTGCCAGCAGTTTTGGTGACAGGATTACTGAAGCTTTCTTT. Protein: CASSFGDRITEAFF.

V is TRBV6-1 and J is TRBJ2-1; 7 positions agree with TRBD2. In germline, CDR1 is MNHNS, CDR2 SASEGT. The CDR3 loop spans 14 amino acids. Germline trimming cut 3 bases from V and 8 bases from J; bases unmatched to any gene: 7. The CDR3, as DNA: TGTGCCAGCAGTGACGAGGGAGGGATCGATGAGCAGTTCTTC. It is translated as CASSDEGGIDEQFF.

This chain uses TRBV5-1 with TRBJ2-5; maybe TRBD2 (5 bases). The CDR3 spans 13 residues. Germline CDR1 reads SGHRS; CDR2 reads YFSETQ. Trimming removed 4 bases from V and 3 bases from J, with 10 bases in between. CDR3 amino acids: CASSLEGKETQYF. CDR3 DNA sequence: TGCGCCAGCAGCCTTGAGGGAAAAGAGACCCAGTACTTC.

The rearrangement uses TRBV7-9 and TRBJ2-2; weak D call: TRBD2 (5 bases). CDR1 is SEHNR, CDR2 FQNEAQ, per germline (reference sequence). The CDR3 length is 14 residues. Deletions cut 1 base from V and 6 bases from J, with 9 bases between. The CDR3 loop reads CASSLGSAAGELFF. The CDR3 region has the DNA TGTGCCAGCAGCTTAGGTAGCGCGGCCGGGGAGCTGTTTTTT.

This chain links TRBV7-9 with TRBJ1-4, with TRBD1 matching 8 bases. The CDR3 has 15 amino acids. Germline V gene data show CDR1 as SEHNR and CDR2 as FQNEAQ (reference sequence). The ends lost 5 bases at V and 8 bases at J; junction bases unmatched: 10. In DNA form, the CDR3 reads TGTGCCAGCAGCCAGACCGGACAGGGAAACGAAAAACTGTTTTTT. Protein product: CASSQTGQGNEKLFF.

The chain is built from TRBV10-3 and TRBJ2-1, with TRBD2 matching over 13 bases. Germline CDR1 is ENHRY and CDR2 is SYGVKD. With 0 bases clipped from V and 1 base from J, the junction kept 12 bases outside the gene matches. The CDR3 covers 21 residues. This CDR3 reads CAISESTGGLAGVISYNEQFF. The DNA for the CDR3 is TGTGCCATCAGTGAGTCCACTGGAGGACTAGCGGGAGTAATTTCCTACAATGAGCAGTTCTTC.

V usage is TRBV11-3 and J usage is TRBJ2-2; unclear D gene. V gave up 6 bases and J gave up 2 bases, with 7 bases separating them. This CDR3 comprises 13 residues. Germline V gene data show CDR1 as SGHNT and CDR2 as YENEEA. CDR3 nucleotide sequence: TGTGCCAGCAGGCCAAAAAACACCGGGGAGCTGTTTTTT. It translates to CASRPKNTGELFF.

The chain recombines TRBV2 with TRBJ2-3, with no clear D. Trimming cost V 6 bases and J 2 bases, with 9 bases left between them. This CDR3 comprises 13 residues. Germline CDR1 SNHLY, CDR2 FYNNEI. In DNA, the CDR3 is TGTGCCAGCAGACTGGGCGCCACAGATACGCAGTATTTT. This gives the protein CASRLGATDTQYF.

The chain joins TRBV10-3 to TRBJ2-7; TRBD1 aligns across 9 bases. Losses at the gene ends were 2 bases for V and 2 bases for J; bases not matched to a gene: 4. The length of the CDR3 is 15 residues. Germline CDR1 and CDR2: ENHRY and SYGVKD. The DNA for the CDR3 is TGTGCCATCAGTGAGGGGGACAGGGACACCTACGAGCAGTACTTC. It encodes CAISEGDRDTYEQYF.

The rearrangement joins TRBV30 to TRBJ1-4; D might be TRBD1 (5 bases). Germline assignment: CDR1 GTSNPN and CDR2 SVGIG (reference sequence). Between the trimmed V and J ends, which lost 3 bases and 3 bases, there was a span of 14 bases. The CDR3 covers 15 residues. The CDR3 nucleotides read TGTGCCTGGAGCTCAGCCTCAGGGTCTAATGAAAAACTGTTTTTT. It translates to CAWSSASGSNEKLFF.